What follows are 15 T cell receptor beta chains derived from one specimen sequenced in a study of shared clonotypes between healthy human individuals. Sequenced by immunoSEQ multiplex PCR; TCRdb stores in-frame clones only, minus some. The table includes fewer than 3 million clones, around 93% detected once. The sequencing sample was made of naive CD4+ T cells from PBMCs. Subset defined: CD45RA+ positively selected. The receptors derive from a man younger than 35 in good health. Some clones in this sample may be carry-over from other donors' samples.

This sequence joins TRBV5-4 and TRBJ2-1, with 13 bases lining up with TRBD2. The length of the CDR3 is 15 residues. The germline CDR1 and CDR2 sequences are SGHNT and YYREEE (reference sequence). J was trimmed by 7 bases and V by 4 bases; bases with no gene match: 5. CDR3: CASSGGTSGTNEQFF. The CDR3 DNA follows: TGTGCCAGCAGCGGCGGGACTAGCGGGACTAATGAGCAGTTCTTC.

This clone has just one count. V gene TRBV6-6 combines with J gene TRBJ2-5; 9 nucleotides line up with TRBD2. J was trimmed by 5 bases and V by 2 bases; bases with no gene match: 9. This CDR3 is 16 amino acids long. CDR1 is MNHNY, CDR2 SVGAGI, per germline (reference sequence). The CDR3 DNA reads as TGTGCCAGCAGTTACCCCCGGCGGGAGGGCCGGGAGACCCAGTACTTC. This translates into CASSYPRREGRETQYF.

This chain links TRBV29-1 with TRBJ2-7; 10 bases are a match to TRBD2. V dropped 4 bases and J dropped 3; count of bases not matched to a gene: 6. The CDR3 runs 14 residues. In germline, CDR1 is SQVTM, CDR2 ANQGSEA. DNA for the CDR3: TGCAGCGTTGGAGGGCTAGCGGGAGTCTACGAGCAGTACTTC. Its translation is CSVGGLAGVYEQYF.

This rearrangement joins TRBV7-3 to TRBJ2-2; D could derive from TRBD1 or TRBD2 (6 bases each). Germline V gene data show CDR1 as SGHTA and CDR2 as FQGTGA. This CDR3 is built from 14 residues. Between the trimmed V and J ends, which lost 5 bases and 0 bases, there was a span of 7 bases. The CDR3: CASSGGPNTGELFF. CDR3 nucleotides: TGTGCCAGCAGCGGGGGGCCGAACACCGGGGAGCTGTTTTTT.

The chain carries TRBV27 and TRBJ1-2; tentative D call: TRBD1 (6 bases). V was shortened by 7 bases and J by 4 bases, with 16 bases between the two germline ends. Germline V gene lookup returns CDR1 MNHEY and CDR2 SMNVEV (reference sequence). This CDR3 has 14 residues. CDR3 in DNA: TGTGCCAGCACCCCGGACAGAGTCGCCTATGGCTACACCTTC. Its protein product is CASTPDRVAYGYTF.

The chain employs TRBV5-1 and TRBJ1-2, with D hard to call. The V and J ends lost 3 bases and 3 bases respectively, with 15 bases between them. The CDR3 has 15 residues. Germline CDR1 is SGHRS and CDR2 is YFSETQ. CDR3 DNA: TGCGCCAGCAGCTCCCGAGGTGAGGGCCACTATGGCTACACCTTC. This encodes CASSSRGEGHYGYTF. Variable domain in full (rest from reference TRBV5-1 and TRBJ1-2): KAGVTQTPRYLIKTRGQQVTLSCSPISGHRSVSWYQQTPGQGLQFLFEYFSETQRNKGNFPGRFSGRQFSNSRSEMNVSTLELGDSALYLCASSSRGEGHYGYTFGSGTRLTVV.

Remarks on this clone: Other DNA sequences in the same sample also yield this CDR3. This chain connects TRBV5-4 to TRBJ2-7, with 7 positions matching TRBD2. Germline CDR1 and CDR2: SGHNT and YYREEE (reference sequence). The CDR3 consists of 15 residues. The ends lost 0 bases at V and 2 bases at J; junction bases unmatched: 5. The CDR3 bases are TGTGCCAGCAGCTTGGCGGGAGGCAGAGCCTACGAGCAGTACTTC. The encoded protein is CASSLAGGRAYEQYF.

The chain carries TRBV6-5 and TRBJ1-5; 11 bases fit TRBD1. The CDR3 is 15 amino acids. CDR1 MNHEY and CDR2 SVGAGI come from the germline V gene. V was clipped by 5 bases and J by 4 bases; unmatched bases: 4. CDR3 in DNA: TGTGCCAGCAGTGACTGGGACAGGGGGAATCAGCCCCAGCATTTT. Amino acid sequence: CASSDWDRGNQPQHF.

V is TRBV7-9 and J is TRBJ1-2, with 10 nucleotides matching TRBD1. V shed 3 bases and J 6 bases; nucleotides not matched to a gene: 4. Germline V gene data show CDR1 as SEHNR and CDR2 as FQNEAQ (reference sequence). CDR3 length: 14 amino acids. CDR3 in DNA: TGTGCCAGCAGCTTGGACAGGGGGAATAATGGCTACACCTTC. It encodes CASSLDRGNNGYTF.

The chain recombines TRBV11-2 with TRBJ2-1; D ambiguous. Germline CDR1 SGHAT, CDR2 FQNNGV. V was clipped by 5 bases and J by 2 bases, with 16 bases between them. The CDR3 runs 16 residues. The CDR3 sequence is CASSPLGSGPYNEQFF. CDR3 sequence (DNA): TGTGCCAGCAGCCCCCTGGGGTCCGGCCCCTACAATGAGCAGTTCTTC.

The chain joins TRBV27 to TRBJ2-1, with D tentatively TRBD2 (6 bases). Trimming pared 3 bases from V and 6 bases from J, leaving 12 bases between. The germline V gene has CDR1 MNHEY and CDR2 SMNVEV (reference sequence). The CDR3 is 14 amino acids. The CDR3 DNA reads as TGTGCCAGCAGTTTTTCCGACGGGAGCAATGAGCAGTTCTTC. Its protein is CASSFSDGSNEQFF.

The chain recombines TRBV13 with TRBJ2-2; D unclear. The germline V gene encodes CDR1 PRHDT and CDR2 FYEKMQ (reference sequence). The CDR3 totals 15 residues. Trimming took off 2 bases at V and 1 base at J, with 8 bases between the two ends. Here the CDR3 DNA reads TGTGCCAGCAGCTTATATCGAAGGAACACCGGGGAGCTGTTTTTT. The encoded protein is CASSLYRRNTGELFF.

The genes are TRBV28 and TRBJ1-3; perhaps TRBD1 as D (6 bases). Between the trimmed V and J ends, which lost 7 bases and 0 bases, there was a span of 19 bases. CDR3 length equals 17 residues. Germline assignment: CDR1 MDHEN and CDR2 SYDVKM. The CDR3 nucleotides read TGTGCCAGCACTCCAGGGTGGGGGGCCGCCTCTGGAAACACCATATATTTT. Protein: CASTPGWGAASGNTIYF.

The V call is TRBV7-2, the J call TRBJ2-1; perhaps TRBD2 as D (5 bases). With 5 bases removed from V and 7 bases from J, the gap between germline ends came to 18 bases. CDR1 is SGHTA, CDR2 FQGNSA, per germline. The CDR3 has 15 amino acids. The CDR3 DNA sequence: TGTGCCAGCAGCCCCCCTAGGCTAGCTCGGAATGAGCAGTTCTTC. Amino acid sequence: CASSPPRLARNEQFF. Filled out from reference TRBV7-2 and TRBJ2-1, the complete variable domain reads GAGVSQSPSNKVTEKGKDVELRCDPISGHTALYWYRQSLGQGLEFLIYFQGNSAPDKSGLPSDRFSAERTGGSVSTLTIQRTQQEDSAVYLCASSPPRLARNEQFFGPGTRLTVL.

CDR3 DNA sequence: TGTGCCAGCTCACCGCGACAGGGGGCCGGGAACTATGGCTACACCTTC. Protein: CASSPRQGAGNYGYTF. The rearrangement joins TRBV18 to TRBJ1-2; 10 bases match TRBD1. The CDR3 runs 16 residues. J gave up 2 bases and V 3 bases, and 6 bases lay outside the gene matches. Germline V lookup: CDR1 KGHSH, CDR2 LQKENI. Supplemented by reference TRBV18 and TRBJ1-2, the full variable domain reads NAGVMQNPRHLVRRRGQEARLRCSPMKGHSHVYWYRQLPEEGLKFMVYLQKENIIDESGMPKERFSAEFPKEGPSILRIQQVVRGDSAAYFCASSPRQGAGNYGYTFGSGTRLTVV.